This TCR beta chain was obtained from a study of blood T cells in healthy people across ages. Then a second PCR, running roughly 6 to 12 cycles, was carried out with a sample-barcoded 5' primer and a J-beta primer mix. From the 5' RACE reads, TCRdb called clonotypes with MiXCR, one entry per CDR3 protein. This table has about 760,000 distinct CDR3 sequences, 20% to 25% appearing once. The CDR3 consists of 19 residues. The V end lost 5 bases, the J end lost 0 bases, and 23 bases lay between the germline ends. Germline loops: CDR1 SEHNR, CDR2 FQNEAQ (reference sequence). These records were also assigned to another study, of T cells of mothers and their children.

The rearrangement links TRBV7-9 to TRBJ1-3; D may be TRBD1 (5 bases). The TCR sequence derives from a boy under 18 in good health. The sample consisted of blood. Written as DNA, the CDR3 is TGTGCCAGCAGCAAAAGACAGACGACCTGGGTCGGCTCTGGAAACACCATATATTTT. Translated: CASSKRQTTWVGSGNTIYF.